Below are 18 T cell receptor beta chains sequenced from a single sample in a study of sequential checkpoint blockade in melanoma. The data were produced by immunoSEQ multiplex PCR, yet TCRdb's version contains in-frame clones alone and is incomplete. The sample holds 15,000 to 20,000 clones, approximately 70% seen once. The treatment was: randomized to nivolumab then ipilimumab (arm A) or the reverse (arm B). The source was CD8+ T cells sorted from blood (inferred from file names), collected from a patient given nivolumab and ipilimumab in sequence. These receptor sequences come from a human donor with melanoma.

The chain joins TRBV9 to TRBJ2-5, with a possible D match to TRBD1 (6 bases). Trimming stripped 3 bases from V and 5 bases from J, with 17 bases between. The CDR3 contains 15 residues. Germline CDR1 and CDR2: SGDLS and YYNGEE. The CDR3 sequence: CASSAEPGAWETQYF. CDR3 sequence (DNA): TGTGCCAGCAGCGCGGAGCCAGGGGCGTGGGAGACCCAGTACTTC. Filled out from reference TRBV9 and TRBJ2-5, the complete variable domain reads DSGVTQTPKHLITATGQRVTLRCSPRSGDLSVYWYQQSLDQGLQFLIQYYNGEERAKGNILERFSAQQFPDLHSELNLSSLELGDSALYFCASSAEPGAWETQYFGPGTRLLVL.

The CDR3 spells CASSLSPGQGRYEQYF. The CDR3 nucleotides are TGTGCCAGCAGTTTATCTCCGGGACAGGGGCGTTACGAGCAGTACTTC. V usage is TRBV27 and J usage is TRBJ2-7; 10 bases align to TRBD1. V trimming: 0 bases; J trimming: 4 bases; junction bases outside the gene matches: 6. The CDR3 consists of 16 residues. CDR1 and CDR2 from the germline V gene are MNHEY and SMNVEV (reference sequence).

This rearrangement joins TRBV9 to TRBJ2-2, with 10 bases lining up with TRBD1. Germline lookup yields CDR1 SGDLS and CDR2 YYNGEE. The CDR3 contains 19 residues. V was clipped by 0 bases and J by 5 bases; unmatched bases: 13. CDR3 residues: CASSVAKETGQGKTGELFF. The CDR3 nucleotides are TGTGCCAGCAGCGTAGCTAAGGAAACGGGACAGGGGAAAACCGGGGAGCTGTTTTTT.

This clone was counted a few times. The chain recombines TRBV7-6 with TRBJ2-7, with TRBD1 matching over 7 bases. Per germline, CDR1 SGHVS and CDR2 FNYEAQ. The CDR3 length is 15 residues. V dropped 3 bases and J dropped 4; count of bases not matched to a gene: 9. The CDR3 DNA is TGTGCCAGCAGCTTTAGACAGGGCCTCCTATACGAGCAGTACTTC. It encodes CASSFRQGLLYEQYF.

The chain links TRBV27 to TRBJ1-5, with 11 nucleotides matching TRBD1. Germline V gene sequence: CDR1 MNHEY, CDR2 SMNVEV (reference sequence). V dropped 5 bases and J dropped 4; count of bases not matched to a gene: 7. The CDR3 covers 16 residues. CDR3 sequence reads: CASSPGTGGSNQPQHF. The CDR3 DNA reads TGTGCCAGCAGTCCCGGGACAGGGGGATCAAATCAGCCCCAGCATTTT.

Only one count was recorded for this clone. The chain joins TRBV30 to TRBJ2-1; unclear D gene. In germline, CDR1 is GTSNPN, CDR2 SVGIG (reference sequence). The V gene lost 2 bases and the J gene lost 0 bases, with 14 bases spanning the gap. The CDR3 has 16 amino acids. The DNA of the CDR3 is TGTGCCTGGAGTCCCTTCGGCAGAGGCTCCTACAATGAGCAGTTCTTC. Its translation is CAWSPFGRGSYNEQFF.

V usage is TRBV5-1 and J usage is TRBJ2-2; 10 bases match TRBD2. This CDR3 has 16 amino acids. CDR1 is SGHRS and CDR2 is YFSETQ in the germline V gene. The junction had 5 bases not matched to a gene; V was cut back by 2 bases and J by 4 bases. CDR3 nucleotide sequence: TGCGCCAGCAGCTTTGCTAGCGGGAGTCTCACCGGGGAGCTGTTTTTT. Its translation is CASSFASGSLTGELFF.

The chain has TRBV30 and TRBJ2-1; no definite D call. The length of the CDR3 is 12 residues. V lost 4 bases, J lost 2 bases, and 6 bases lay in between. The germline V gene encodes CDR1 GTSNPN and CDR2 SVGIG (reference sequence). The CDR3 nucleotides read TGTGCCTGGAATGCGCCCTACAATGAGCAGTTCTTC. Translating it yields CAWNAPYNEQFF.

By share, this clone counts as large. Different DNA sequences within this sample yield the same CDR3. This chain connects TRBV6-5 to TRBJ1-2, with TRBD1 identical over 9 bases. Germline CDR1 MNHEY, CDR2 SVGAGI. The V gene end was trimmed by 5 bases and the J gene end by 6 bases; junction bases not matched to a gene: 10. The length of the CDR3 is 15 residues. The CDR3 nucleotides are TGTGCCAGCAGTACAAGGACAGGGGAGGCAAATGGCTACACCTTC. This encodes CASSTRTGEANGYTF.

This clone was seen a single time. This rearrangement joins TRBV19 to TRBJ2-1, with 7 bases that match TRBD1. CDR1 is LNHDA, CDR2 SQIVND, per germline (reference sequence). The CDR3 has 14 residues. With 6 bases clipped from V and 2 bases from J, the junction kept 4 bases outside the gene matches. The CDR3 loop reads CASSYRGTYNEQFF. The CDR3 region has the DNA TGTGCCAGTAGCTACAGGGGAACCTACAATGAGCAGTTCTTC.

V gene TRBV6-1 combines with J gene TRBJ1-2; possible D gene TRBD1, 6 bases. In germline, CDR1 is MNHNS, CDR2 SASEGT. V lost 2 bases, J lost 2 bases, and 12 bases lay in between. The CDR3 spans 15 residues. The CDR3 is CASSEWQGRNYGYTF. CDR3 bases: TGTGCCAGCAGTGAATGGCAGGGGCGGAACTATGGCTACACCTTC.

The chain is built from TRBV28 and TRBJ2-7; 7 nucleotides match TRBD1. The J segment lost 2 bases and the V segment lost 10 bases, leaving 8 bases of the junction unmatched. Germline-derived CDR1 and CDR2 are MDHEN and SYDVKM. This CDR3 region has 13 residues. DNA for the CDR3: TGTGCCACCTCGAGGGGGCGACCCTACGAGCAGTACTTC. It translates to CATSRGRPYEQYF. Filled out from reference TRBV28 and TRBJ2-7, the complete variable domain reads DVKVTQSSRYLVKRTGEKVFLECVQDMDHENMFWYRQDPGLGLRLIYFSYDVKMKEKGDIPEGYSVSREKKERFSLILESASTNQTSMYLCATSRGRPYEQYFGPGTRLTVT.

The V and J genes are TRBV9 and TRBJ1-1, with D unresolved. The CDR3 has 14 residues. Germline CDR1 reads SGDLS; CDR2 reads YYNGEE. V lost 1 base and J lost 1, with 8 bases in between. The CDR3 bases are TGTGCCAGCAGCGTAAGTCCGGGGAACACTGAAGCTTTCTTT. This gives the protein CASSVSPGNTEAFF.

This clone appeared a single time. The rearrangement joins TRBV7-8 to TRBJ2-7; no definite D call. The CDR3 runs 16 residues. With 5 bases removed from V and 1 base from J, the gap between germline ends came to 18 bases. The germline V gene has CDR1 SGHVS and CDR2 FQNEAQ. The CDR3 coding sequence is TGTGCCAGCAGCCCCCTACTTCCCGGTAATTCCTACGAGCAGTACTTC. Its protein product is CASSPLLPGNSYEQYF.

This CDR3 is CASSSYRSPHRGRGNGAFF. CDR3 nucleotide sequence: TGTGCCAGCAGTTCCTACCGTAGTCCTCACAGGGGGCGCGGCAATGGCGCTTTCTTT. The chain links TRBV28 to TRBJ1-1, with 9 positions matching TRBD1. CDR3 size: 19 residues. J gave up 11 bases and V 4 bases, and 26 bases lay outside the gene matches. Per the germline V gene, CDR1 is MDHEN and CDR2 is SYDVKM.

The J gene is TRBJ1-1, the V gene TRBV25-1; D is possibly TRBD1 (5 bases). The V and J ends lost 6 bases and 11 bases respectively, with 22 bases between them. The CDR3 spans 14 residues. Looked up from germline, CDR1 is MGHDK and CDR2 is SYGVNS. The CDR3: CASRPLGEKGKAFF. Here the CDR3 DNA reads TGTGCCAGCAGGCCGTTGGGTGAAAAGGGGAAGGCTTTCTTT.

This chain uses TRBV5-8 with TRBJ2-2; 8 bases are shared with TRBD1. J was trimmed by 4 bases and V by 3 bases; bases with no gene match: 2. Germline loops: CDR1 SGHTS, CDR2 YDEGEE. This CDR3 is 14 amino acids long. The CDR3 region is CASSSDRVTGELFF. DNA of the CDR3: TGTGCCAGCAGCTCGGACAGGGTCACCGGGGAGCTGTTTTTT.

The V and J genes are TRBV5-4 and TRBJ2-7; 7 bases agree with TRBD2. The ends lost 4 bases at V and 3 bases at J; junction bases unmatched: 10. Germline CDR1 is SGHNT and CDR2 is YYREEE (reference sequence). CDR3 length equals 15 residues. The CDR3 reads CASSPWGGTDYEQYF. The CDR3 DNA follows: TGTGCCAGCAGCCCCTGGGGGGGAACGGACTACGAGCAGTACTTC.